The 32 T cell receptor beta chains below come from one sample, sequenced in a study of cytomegalovirus exposure and HLA in healthy donors. The primer mix had 60 Vbeta and 13 Jbeta primers. Sequenced by immunoSEQ multiplex PCR; TCRdb stores in-frame clones only, minus some. The sample consists of 87,000 or so clones, under 9% of them appearing once. The material sequenced was PBMCs. The receptor source for this set is a man aged 50 to 59 in good health and CMV-seronegative.

This chain uses TRBV6-1 with TRBJ2-3; 13 bases line up with TRBD2. This CDR3 is 13 amino acids long. Germline V gives CDR1 MNHNS, CDR2 SASEGT. CDR3 sequence reads: CGTSGGGTDTQYF. As DNA, the CDR3 is TGTGGAACTAGCGGGGGGGGTACAGATACGCAGTATTTT.

The chain recombines TRBV28 with TRBJ2-2; D gene ambiguous. The CDR3 is made up of 13 amino acids. Trimming shortened V by 6 bases and J by 0 bases, and 5 bases separated the two germline ends. CDR1 is MDHEN, CDR2 SYDVKM, per germline. The CDR3 bases are TGTGCCAGCAGACTCTCGAACACCGGGGAGCTGTTTTTT. Protein: CASRLSNTGELFF.

In its sample, this clone was seen a few times. The chain links TRBV30 to TRBJ2-7; perhaps TRBD2 as D (5 bases). Germline V lookup: CDR1 GTSNPN, CDR2 SVGIG (reference sequence). V was clipped by 3 bases and J by 0 bases, with 9 bases between them. The CDR3 consists of 13 residues. CDR3 nucleotides: TGTGCCTGGAGCGACGGGATCTCCTACGAGCAGTACTTC. Protein: CAWSDGISYEQYF.

The CDR3 DNA reads TGTGCCAGCAGTTTACCCGCAGGGCCTAATTACAATGAGCAGTTCTTC. Its protein is CASSLPAGPNYNEQFF. The chain uses TRBV28 and TRBJ2-1, with D possibly being TRBD1 (5 bases). V lost 2 bases and J lost 4, with 15 bases in between. Germline CDR1 reads MDHEN; CDR2 reads SYDVKM. The CDR3 length is 16 residues.

The genes are TRBV23-1 and TRBJ2-3; D unresolved. TRBV23-1 is treated as an ORF (open reading frame) with a function not yet certain. V lost 0 bases to trimming and J lost 0 bases, with 25 bases between them. This CDR3 comprises 21 residues. The CDR3 region is CASSQSLQGPPNNVSTDTQYF. The CDR3 coding sequence is TGCGCCAGCAGTCAATCACTACAAGGTCCACCTAACAATGTTAGCACAGATACGCAGTATTTT.

The table lists this clone with a few counts. This chain links TRBV9 with TRBJ2-1, with TRBD1 identical over 9 bases. With V trimmed by 4 bases and J by 5 bases, 7 bases remained unmatched. CDR1 is SGDLS, CDR2 YYNGEE, per germline. The CDR3 is 15 residues long. CDR3 protein: CASSTGQGNDNEQFF. CDR3 sequence (DNA): TGTGCCAGCAGCACAGGACAGGGGAACGACAATGAGCAGTTCTTC.

This clone was seen a handful of times. The CDR3 sequence: CASSDLPGTGYSNQPQHF. CDR3 sequence (DNA): TGTGCCAGCAGTGACCTGCCCGGGACAGGTTATAGCAATCAGCCCCAGCATTTT. The chain has TRBV6-1 and TRBJ1-5; 8 bases are a match to TRBD1. V lost 3 bases, J lost 0 bases, and 10 bases stayed unmatched. The CDR3 has 18 amino acids. Per germline, CDR1 MNHNS and CDR2 SASEGT.

The CDR3 coding sequence is TGTGCCACCAGCTCCCCCGGAGGGCCGGCAGATACGCAGTATTTT. It specifies CATSSPGGPADTQYF. The genes are TRBV15 and TRBJ2-3; D possibly corresponds to TRBD2 (6 bases). The CDR3 loop spans 15 amino acids. V lost 5 bases to trimming and J lost 4 bases, with 16 bases between them. CDR1 is LNHNV and CDR2 is YYDKDF in the germline V gene (reference sequence). Full variable domain (rest looked up from reference TRBV15 and TRBJ2-3): DAMVIQNPRYQVTQFGKPVTLSCSQTLNHNVMYWYQQKSSQAPKLLFHYYDKDFNNEADTPDNFQSRRPNTSFCFLDIRSPGLGDTAMYLCATSSPGGPADTQYFGPGTRLTVL.

This clone has only a few counts. The chain carries TRBV7-2 and TRBJ2-2, with D hard to call. The V end was cut by 1 base, the J end by 6 bases, with 6 bases between. Germline assignment: CDR1 SGHTA and CDR2 FQGNSA. This CDR3 contains 13 residues. CDR3 in amino acids: CASSLGQAGELFF. CDR3 coding DNA: TGTGCCAGCAGCTTAGGACAAGCCGGGGAGCTGTTTTTT.

This clone showed up just a few times. CDR3 protein: CASKAGNTGELFF. Here the CDR3 DNA reads TGTGCCAGCAAAGCAGGGAACACCGGGGAGCTGTTTTTT. The chain uses TRBV28 and TRBJ2-2; D is ambiguous. The germline V and J ends were trimmed by 7 bases and 1 base, with 7 bases remaining between them. The CDR3 spans 13 residues. Per germline, CDR1 MDHEN and CDR2 SYDVKM.

The chain combines TRBV19 with TRBJ2-3; TRBD1 is a possible D gene (6 bases). Trimming shortened V by 6 bases and J by 4 bases, and 20 bases separated the two germline ends. Germline V gene sequence: CDR1 LNHDA, CDR2 SQIVND (reference sequence). The CDR3 is 16 amino acids. In nucleotides, the CDR3 is TGTGCCAGTAGGGGGACCACAGGGAACTCAGCAGATACGCAGTATTTT. This sequence encodes CASRGTTGNSADTQYF.

The chain employs TRBV27 and TRBJ2-7; 7 positions agree with TRBD1. Germline trimming cut 2 bases from V and 2 bases from J; bases unmatched to any gene: 6. The CDR3 has 15 residues. Germline-derived CDR1 and CDR2 are MNHEY and SMNVEV (reference sequence). This CDR3 is CASSLKAGTAYEQYF. In DNA form, the CDR3 reads TGTGCCAGCAGTTTAAAGGCCGGGACAGCCTACGAGCAGTACTTC.

There are a few counts of this clone. This sequence joins TRBV6-1 and TRBJ2-1, with TRBD2 identical over 8 bases. Germline assignment: CDR1 MNHNS and CDR2 SASEGT. The length of the CDR3 is 14 residues. After removal of 8 bases from V and 2 bases from J, the junction contained 5 bases not matched to a gene. The CDR3 DNA sequence: TGTGCCAGCGGACTAGCCGAGCCCTACAATGAGCAGTTCTTC. It encodes CASGLAEPYNEQFF.

The chain uses TRBV9 and TRBJ2-1, with 12 positions matching TRBD1. The CDR3 runs 16 residues. With V trimmed by 0 bases and J by 12 bases, 10 bases remained unmatched. CDR1 and CDR2 (germline): SGDLS, YYNGEE. The CDR3 DNA reads as TGTGCCAGCAGCGTAGAATTCTGGGACAGGGGGCCGAGGCAGTTCTTC. Translation gives CASSVEFWDRGPRQFF.

The chain joins TRBV20-1 to TRBJ1-4; no clear D gene. Per germline, CDR1 DFQATT and CDR2 SNEGSKA (reference sequence). The ends were cut back, 7 bases at V and 7 bases at J, with 7 bases in the middle. CDR3 length equals 10 residues. The CDR3 is CSVFSEKLFF. In nucleotides, the CDR3 is TGCAGTGTTTTTAGTGAAAAACTGTTTTTT.

The chain joins TRBV27 to TRBJ1-6, with D perhaps matching TRBD1 (6 bases). This CDR3 contains 17 residues. V lost 5 bases to trimming and J lost 0 bases, with 14 bases between them. Germline assignment: CDR1 MNHEY and CDR2 SMNVEV (reference sequence). The CDR3 protein is CASSPMTGSSYNSPLHF. CDR3 sequence (DNA): TGTGCCAGCAGTCCGATGACAGGAAGCTCCTATAATTCACCCCTCCACTTT.

This clone was found a few times. The rearrangement joins TRBV27 to TRBJ2-7; TRBD2 matches 9 bases. The germline CDR1 and CDR2 sequences are MNHEY and SMNVEV (reference sequence). After removal of 6 bases from V and 0 bases from J, the junction contained 6 bases not matched to a gene. The CDR3 extends over 15 amino acids. The CDR3 reads CASRRASGNSYEQYF. CDR3 DNA sequence: TGTGCCAGCAGACGGGCTAGCGGGAACTCCTACGAGCAGTACTTC.

The chain is built from TRBV9 and TRBJ1-2, with 7 bases lining up with TRBD1. V shed 2 bases and J 2 bases; nucleotides not matched to a gene: 6. This CDR3 is built from 15 residues. Germline CDR1 and CDR2: SGDLS and YYNGEE. The CDR3 is CASSVTPGGNYGYTF. CDR3 nucleotides: TGTGCCAGCAGCGTGACCCCAGGGGGAAACTATGGCTACACCTTC.

The V call is TRBV6-6, the J call TRBJ2-2, with 9 bases that match TRBD1. The ends lost 4 bases at V and 4 bases at J; junction bases unmatched: 4. The germline V gene has CDR1 MNHNY and CDR2 SVGAGI (reference sequence). This CDR3 comprises 15 residues. This chain's CDR3 is CASSSGQGITGELFF. CDR3 bases: TGTGCCAGCAGTTCGGGACAGGGAATCACCGGGGAGCTGTTTTTT.

This clone was counted only a few times. Other DNA sequences in the same sample also yield this CDR3. J is TRBJ1-1 and V is TRBV28, with 8 bases that match TRBD1. The V gene end was trimmed by 6 bases and the J gene end by 3 bases; junction bases not matched to a gene: 6. This CDR3 contains 14 residues. Germline V CDR1 and CDR2: MDHEN, SYDVKM. In DNA, the CDR3 is TGTGCCAGCAGCCCGGACAGGGACTACACTGAAGCTTTCTTT. It codes for CASSPDRDYTEAFF.

This chain uses TRBV28 with TRBJ2-7; 7 positions agree with TRBD1. Germline loops: CDR1 MDHEN, CDR2 SYDVKM. J lost 0 bases, V lost 4 bases, and 3 bases had no gene match. This CDR3 contains 14 residues. As DNA, the CDR3 is TGTGCCAGCAGTTCCAGGGACAGCTCCTACGAGCAGTACTTC. Translating it yields CASSSRDSSYEQYF.

The rearrangement uses TRBV27 and TRBJ1-5, with 10 bases aligning to TRBD1. From germline, CDR1 is MNHEY and CDR2 SMNVEV (reference sequence). The CDR3 contains 18 residues. Trimming removed 8 bases from V and 2 bases from J; junction bases left unmatched: 15. CDR3: CASAVYAPGTGGNQPQHF. The CDR3 bases are TGTGCCAGCGCTGTTTATGCTCCCGGGACAGGGGGCAATCAGCCCCAGCATTTT.

The genes are TRBV2 and TRBJ2-7; TRBD1 matches 8 bases. The junction had 18 bases not matched to a gene; V was cut back by 6 bases and J by 5 bases. The CDR3 sequence is 17 residues long. Germline CDR1 SNHLY, CDR2 FYNNEI. The CDR3 sequence: CASRDGGWDRNYHEQYF. The CDR3, as DNA: TGTGCCAGCAGAGACGGAGGCTGGGACAGGAATTATCACGAGCAGTACTTC.

V is TRBV28 and J is TRBJ1-2; tentatively, D is TRBD1 (6 bases). This CDR3 is built from 13 residues. V was cut by 2 bases and J by 4 bases, with 8 bases left in between. CDR1 is MDHEN and CDR2 is SYDVKM in the germline V gene. The CDR3 region has the DNA TGTGCCAGCAGTTTAGGACAGTCCTATGGCTACACCTTC. Amino acids: CASSLGQSYGYTF.

Here the CDR3 reads CASSYLAPSTDTQYF. DNA of the CDR3: TGTGCCAGCAGTTATCTAGCGCCTAGCACAGATACGCAGTATTTT. This sequence joins TRBV2 and TRBJ2-3; D is possibly TRBD2 (6 bases). CDR1 and CDR2 from the germline V gene are SNHLY and FYNNEI. The CDR3 sequence is 15 residues long. Trimming pared 5 bases from V and 0 bases from J, leaving 12 bases between.

This clone was counted between two and nine times. V and J are TRBV18 and TRBJ2-5; 7 bases align to TRBD1. CDR3 length: 14 amino acids. The germline V gene encodes CDR1 KGHSH and CDR2 LQKENI. The V and J ends lost 5 bases and 2 bases, in that order; junction bases with no gene match: 5. The CDR3 DNA follows: TGTGCCAGCTCAGCGCCAGGGGGTCAAGAGACCCAGTACTTC. It specifies CASSAPGGQETQYF.

V gene TRBV4-1 combines with J gene TRBJ2-7; D possibly corresponds to TRBD2 (5 bases). The CDR3 is 16 residues long. From germline, CDR1 is MGHRA and CDR2 YSYEKL. V shed 0 bases and J shed 4 bases, with 16 bases lying between them. This CDR3 reads CASSQDLEGVYYEQYF. For the CDR3, the DNA is TGCGCCAGCAGCCAAGATCTAGAGGGAGTATATTACGAGCAGTACTTC.

This clone was recorded a few times. This chain connects TRBV18 to TRBJ2-7; TRBD1 might be the D (6 bases). The CDR3 extends over 15 amino acids. V lost 0 bases and J lost 0, with 9 bases in between. The germline gives CDR1 KGHSH, CDR2 LQKENI. CDR3 nucleotides: TGTGCCAGCTCACCACCGGCAGGGGCCTCCTACGAGCAGTACTTC. It translates to CASSPPAGASYEQYF.

A few counts support this clone. The V gene is TRBV18, the J gene TRBJ2-1, with a possible D match to TRBD2 (6 bases). This CDR3 is 15 amino acids long. Between the trimmed V and J ends, which lost 2 bases and 0 bases, there was a span of 8 bases. Per germline, CDR1 KGHSH and CDR2 LQKENI. CDR3 DNA: TGTGCCAGCTCACCAGGGAGGAACTCCTACAATGAGCAGTTCTTC. Encoded protein: CASSPGRNSYNEQFF.

This clone turned up a few times. J is TRBJ2-7 and V is TRBV6-5, with a weak D call TRBD2 (6 bases). The CDR3 covers 12 residues. Germline V lookup: CDR1 MNHEY, CDR2 SVGAGI. Deletions cut 6 bases from V and 4 bases from J, with 10 bases between. The CDR3 sequence: CASRRDRYEQYF. CDR3 coding DNA: TGTGCCAGCAGGCGGGATCGTTACGAGCAGTACTTC.

This chain uses TRBV7-8 with TRBJ2-4; D is perhaps TRBD2 (5 bases). In germline, CDR1 is SGHVS, CDR2 FQNEAQ. The length of the CDR3 is 17 residues. Between the trimmed V and J ends, which lost 5 bases and 4 bases, there was a span of 21 bases. The CDR3 sequence: CASSPGKGQPTKNIQYF. The CDR3 nucleotides read TGTGCCAGCAGCCCGGGGAAAGGGCAGCCTACTAAAAACATTCAGTACTTC.

The V call is TRBV25-1, the J call TRBJ1-6; D may be TRBD1 (6 bases). This CDR3 comprises 14 residues. The V end lost 6 bases, the J end lost 5 bases, and 11 bases lay between the germline ends. Germline CDR1 is MGHDK and CDR2 is SYGVNS. The CDR3 loop reads CASRPQGDNSPLHF. For the CDR3, the DNA is TGTGCCAGCAGGCCACAGGGAGATAATTCACCCCTCCACTTT.